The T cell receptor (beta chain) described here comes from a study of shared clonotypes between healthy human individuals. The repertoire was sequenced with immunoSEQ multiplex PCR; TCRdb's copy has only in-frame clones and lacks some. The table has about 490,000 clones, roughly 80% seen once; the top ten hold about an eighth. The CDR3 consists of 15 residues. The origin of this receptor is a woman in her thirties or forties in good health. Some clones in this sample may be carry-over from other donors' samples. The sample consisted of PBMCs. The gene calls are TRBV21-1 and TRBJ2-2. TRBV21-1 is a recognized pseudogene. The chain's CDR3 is CASAPRGAVGGELFF. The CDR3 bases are TGTGCCAGCGCTCCGAGGGGAGCCGTAGGCGGGGAGCTGTTTTTT.